These 26 T cell receptor beta chains came from one sample sequenced in a study of blood T cell repertoires in COVID-19. TCRdb keeps only in-frame clones here, not all; method: immunoSEQ multiplex PCR. The sample has 15,000 to 20,000 clones; more than 65% are singletons. Sequencing was done on a sample of peripheral blood. These receptor sequences come from a human donor in a cohort sampled during active COVID-19.

V usage is TRBV6-4 and J usage is TRBJ1-5; perhaps TRBD1 as D (5 bases). V dropped 5 bases and J dropped 4 bases, with 9 bases sitting between them. Germline CDR1 reads MRHNA; CDR2 reads SNTAGT. The CDR3 extends over 13 amino acids. Written as DNA, the CDR3 is TGTGCCAGCAGTTCACAGGCTAATCAGCCCCAGCATTTT. Translation: CASSSQANQPQHF.

In regard to this clone: One end of the junction is discordant with germline, which a read error may explain. The chain links TRBV19 to TRBJ1-5; a weak D match, TRBD1 (5 bases). Per germline, CDR1 LNHDA and CDR2 SQIVND (reference sequence). This CDR3 is 14 amino acids long. The chain's CDR3 is CASRPQQGNQPQHF. CDR3 in DNA: TGTGCCAGTAGGCCTCAGCAGGGCAACCAGCCCCAGCATTTT.

The V gene is TRBV27, the J gene TRBJ1-1; perhaps TRBD1 as D (6 bases). Between the trimmed V and J ends, which lost 5 bases and 4 bases, there was a span of 8 bases. CDR1 and CDR2 (germline): MNHEY, SMNVEV (reference sequence). This CDR3 region has 12 residues. CDR3 DNA: TGTGCCAGCAGTATGACAGGCACTGAAGCTTTCTTT. Translating gives CASSMTGTEAFF.

The chain joins TRBV3-1 (or the pseudogene TRBV3-2) to TRBJ2-2; 9 bases agree with TRBD2. Germline values: CDR1 LGHDT, CDR2 YNNKEL (reference sequence). The CDR3 is made up of 20 amino acids. The V and J ends lost 3 bases and 7 bases, in that order; junction bases with no gene match: 21. The CDR3 sequence is CASSHLTGTSSPIVFGELFF. The CDR3, as DNA: TGTGCCAGCAGCCACCTGACCGGGACTAGCTCCCCGATTGTATTCGGGGAGCTGTTTTTT.

This chain joins TRBV5-4 and TRBJ2-3, with a tentative D call TRBD2 (6 bases). CDR1 and CDR2 (germline): SGHNT, YYREEE (reference sequence). Trimming stripped 4 bases from V and 1 base from J, with 10 bases between. This CDR3 is built from 14 residues. Here the CDR3 DNA reads TGTGCCAGCAGCCGGGAGCGGGGCACAGATACGCAGTATTTT. This sequence encodes CASSRERGTDTQYF.

This clone was seen only once. The chain carries TRBV5-1 and TRBJ1-1, with D possibly matching TRBD1 (5 bases). V lost 5 bases and J 8 bases, leaving 22 bases between the germline ends. This CDR3 has 15 residues. CDR1 is SGHRS, CDR2 YFSETQ, per germline. DNA for the CDR3: TGCGCCAGCAGTCCCTCCAACACCCGGGCAGGGGAAGCTTTCTTT. Protein sequence: CASSPSNTRAGEAFF.

This sequence joins TRBV4-2 and TRBJ1-2; D possibly corresponds to TRBD1 (6 bases). Germline V gives CDR1 LGHNA, CDR2 YNFKEQ. The ends were cut back, 0 bases at V and 0 bases at J, with 17 bases in the middle. The CDR3 runs to 18 residues. CDR3 coding DNA: TGTGCCAGCAGCCAAGATTGGGAACAGGGCACAGCTAACTATGGCTACACCTTC. Protein: CASSQDWEQGTANYGYTF.

The chain couples TRBV7-3 to TRBJ2-2; D is ambiguous. The CDR3 contains 13 residues. The V gene's germline CDR1 is SGHTA and CDR2 FQGTGA. V was clipped by 5 bases and J by 2 bases, with 6 bases between them. CDR3 region: CASSPLNTGELFF. CDR3 coding DNA: TGTGCCAGCAGCCCGCTAAACACCGGGGAGCTGTTTTTT.

This rearrangement joins TRBV10-3 to TRBJ2-7; possible D gene TRBD1, 6 bases. V lost 6 bases to trimming and J lost 3 bases, with 15 bases between them. Germline V gene sequence: CDR1 ENHRY, CDR2 SYGVKD. CDR3 length equals 14 residues. CDR3 loop: CAISSKGTSYEQYF. The CDR3 coding sequence is TGTGCCATCAGCAGCAAAGGGACAAGCTACGAGCAGTACTTC.

This chain connects TRBV5-6 to TRBJ2-7, with D perhaps matching TRBD1 (5 bases). The CDR3 loop spans 13 amino acids. The V end lost 5 bases, the J end lost 1 base, and 10 bases lay between the germline ends. Germline V gives CDR1 SGHDT, CDR2 YYEEEE. CDR3 protein: CASRSRVSYEQYF. CDR3 bases: TGTGCCAGCAGATCCAGGGTTTCCTACGAGCAGTACTTC.

This chain joins TRBV10-3 and TRBJ2-1; D is undetermined. The CDR3 is made up of 15 amino acids. CDR1 ENHRY and CDR2 SYGVKD come from the germline V gene. Trimming shortened V by 3 bases and J by 2 bases, and 11 bases separated the two germline ends. CDR3 nucleotide sequence: TGTGCCATCAGTGAACGTACAGATACCTACAATGAGCAGTTCTTC. Protein: CAISERTDTYNEQFF.

The V gene is TRBV30, the J gene TRBJ2-7; D unresolved. The ends were cut back, 1 base at V and 6 bases at J, with 7 bases in the middle. The CDR3 has 11 amino acids. Germline lookup yields CDR1 GTSNPN and CDR2 SVGIG (reference sequence). The CDR3 sequence: CAWSDFSEQYF. The CDR3, as DNA: TGTGCCTGGAGTGACTTTAGCGAGCAGTACTTC. The whole variable domain, filled in from reference TRBV30 and TRBJ2-7, reads SQTIHQWPATLVQPVGSPLSLECTVEGTSNPNLYWYRQAAGRGLQLLFYSVGIGQISSEVPQNLSASRPQDRQFILSSKKLLLSDSGFYLCAWSDFSEQYFGPGTRLTVT.

The chain combines TRBV7-8 with TRBJ2-3; possibly TRBD1 for D (7 bases). CDR3 length: 16 residues. Trimming stripped 4 bases from V and 1 base from J, with 15 bases between. In germline, CDR1 is SGHVS, CDR2 FQNEAQ. The CDR3, as DNA: TGTGCCAGCAGCTCACCAGGGGGGATCCGCACAGATACGCAGTATTTT. Amino acid sequence: CASSSPGGIRTDTQYF.

The chain carries TRBV5-1 and TRBJ1-6, with unresolved D. CDR3 length: 13 residues. V was pared by 4 bases and J by 12 bases, with 14 bases between. The V gene's germline CDR1 is SGHRS and CDR2 YFSETQ. DNA of the CDR3: TGCGCCAGCAGCCCCGGGCGGGGTGAACCCCTCCACTTT. It specifies CASSPGRGEPLHF.

This clone has just a few counts. This sequence joins TRBV5-5 and TRBJ2-7; D possibly corresponds to TRBD1 (5 bases). CDR3 length: 16 amino acids. Trimming removed 4 bases from V and 0 bases from J, with 17 bases in between. The germline CDR1 and CDR2 sequences are SGHKS and YYEKEE (reference sequence). CDR3 residues: CASSGALVRDSYEQYF. CDR3 in DNA: TGTGCCAGCAGCGGAGCGCTTGTCAGGGACTCCTACGAGCAGTACTTC.

This chain joins TRBV3-1 (or the pseudogene TRBV3-2) and TRBJ2-3; D is undetermined. The V gene's germline CDR1 is LGHDT and CDR2 YNNKEL (reference sequence). V lost 1 base, J lost 1 base, and 9 bases lay in between. CDR3 length: 15 amino acids. The CDR3 DNA reads as TGTGCCAGCAGCCAAGGGTGGCTAGGCACAGATACGCAGTATTTT. Translated, it gives CASSQGWLGTDTQYF.

This clone was detected only once. The CDR3 DNA follows: TGTGCCAGCAGCTTAATCTCAGGGGCCGCTTTCTTT. Protein: CASSLISGAAFF. This rearrangement joins TRBV7-2 to TRBJ1-1; TRBD1 is a possible D gene (6 bases). There are 12 residues in the CDR3. CDR1 SGHTA and CDR2 FQGNSA come from the germline V gene. The ends were cut back, 2 bases at V and 11 bases at J, with 12 bases in the middle.

The CDR3 coding sequence is TGTGCCAGCAGTCAAAGAGAGGGGACAGGGTCTTCACCCCTCCACTTT. Its protein product is CASSQREGTGSSPLHF. J is TRBJ1-6 and V is TRBV28; TRBD1 agrees at 9 bases. The germline CDR1 and CDR2 sequences are MDHEN and SYDVKM. With V trimmed by 5 bases and J by 9 bases, 11 bases remained unmatched. This CDR3 is built from 16 residues.

This clone was seen a few times. The chain joins TRBV6-6 to TRBJ2-3; D is possibly TRBD2 (6 bases). V was shortened by 1 base and J by 2 bases, with 10 bases between the two germline ends. Germline V gene data show CDR1 as MNHNY and CDR2 as SVGAGI (reference sequence). The CDR3 contains 15 residues. The CDR3 protein is CASSYYGGLTDTQYF. CDR3 nucleotide sequence: TGTGCCAGCAGTTACTACGGGGGACTCACAGATACGCAGTATTTT.

The genes are TRBV1 and TRBJ2-3; TRBD2 is the table's D call and was not checked against the DNA. TRBV1 is shown as a pseudogene. The CDR3 is made up of 20 amino acids. As DNA, the CDR3 is TGCACCAGCAGCCACAAGTCGTATATCCTAGCGGGGGGGCCTGGAGATACGCAGTATTTT. Its translation is CTSSHKSYILAGGPGDTQYF.

The chain uses TRBV28 and TRBJ1-5, with D maybe TRBD1 (6 bases). V was cut by 2 bases and J by 2 bases, with 13 bases left in between. The CDR3 is made up of 16 amino acids. The germline gives CDR1 MDHEN, CDR2 SYDVKM. In DNA, the CDR3 is TGTGCCAGCAGTTTAAGCGCCAGGGGTGGCAATCAGCCCCAGCATTTT. It specifies CASSLSARGGNQPQHF.

This chain connects TRBV9 to TRBJ2-7, with 7 bases matching TRBD1. This CDR3 has 14 amino acids. The germline gives CDR1 SGDLS, CDR2 YYNGEE. Losses at the gene ends were 0 bases for V and 3 bases for J; bases not matched to a gene: 3. The CDR3 DNA follows: TGTGCCAGCAGCGTAGAGGCAGGGGGCTACGAGCAGTACTTC. Its translation is CASSVEAGGYEQYF.

The chain joins TRBV19 to TRBJ2-4; 7 nucleotides align to TRBD1. CDR1 is LNHDA, CDR2 SQIVND, per germline (reference sequence). The CDR3 has 15 amino acids. With 2 bases clipped from V and 3 bases from J, the junction kept 4 bases outside the gene matches. CDR3 residues: CASSISQGVKNIQYF. The CDR3 coding sequence is TGTGCCAGTAGTATATCGCAGGGGGTCAAAAACATTCAGTACTTC.

This chain joins TRBV18 and TRBJ1-3; the D gene is possibly TRBD1 (6 bases). The CDR3 runs to 14 residues. V was cut by 0 bases and J by 7 bases, with 10 bases left in between. Germline values: CDR1 KGHSH, CDR2 LQKENI. In DNA form, the CDR3 reads TGTGCCAGCTCACCACCGCAGGGGTGGAACACCATATATTTT. Translated: CASSPPQGWNTIYF.

The chain recombines TRBV6-1 with TRBJ1-1; D call uncertain. Germline V CDR1 and CDR2: MNHNS, SASEGT. V lost 1 base and J lost 1, with 7 bases in between. This CDR3 has 14 amino acids. The CDR3 coding sequence is TGTGCCAGCAGTGAAGTTACAACGAACACTGAAGCTTTCTTT. Amino acid sequence: CASSEVTTNTEAFF.

This clone was counted once. The V gene is TRBV19, the J gene TRBJ2-5, with a possible D match to TRBD1 (6 bases). The CDR3 length is 13 residues. Germline V gene data show CDR1 as LNHDA and CDR2 as SQIVND (reference sequence). The V gene lost 8 bases and the J gene lost 5 bases, with 15 bases spanning the gap. CDR3 loop: CASGNRDRETQYF. The CDR3, as DNA: TGTGCCAGTGGAAACAGGGATAGGGAGACCCAGTACTTC.